The 9 T cell receptor beta chains given below trace back to one sample, sequenced in a study of cytomegalovirus exposure and HLA in healthy donors. It was with 60 Vbeta and 13 Jbeta primers that the PCR ran. Produced via immunoSEQ multiplex PCR; TCRdb's table is partial and in-frame only. This table has fewer than 110,000 clones, around three quarters appearing once. Material for sequencing was PBMCs. The receptors were sampled from a young woman in good health and CMV-seropositive.

This chain links TRBV28 with TRBJ2-6; the match to TRBD2 covers 8 bases. J was trimmed by 2 bases and V by 6 bases; bases with no gene match: 3. This CDR3 contains 15 residues. Germline CDR1 reads MDHEN; CDR2 reads SYDVKM. CDR3: CASSIGGAGANVLTF. CDR3 nucleotide sequence: TGTGCCAGCAGCATCGGGGGGGCTGGGGCCAACGTCCTGACTTTC.

This chain links TRBV5-4 with TRBJ1-1; D is unresolved. V shed 4 bases and J shed 2 bases, with 12 bases lying between them. Germline V lookup: CDR1 SGHNT, CDR2 YYREEE (reference sequence). This CDR3 is 14 amino acids long. CDR3 amino acids: CASSPSTTNTEAFF. As DNA, the CDR3 is TGTGCCAGCAGCCCCTCGACAACAAACACTGAAGCTTTCTTT.

This chain connects TRBV7-9 to TRBJ2-7; no clear D. Trimming took 1 base from V and 3 from J, leaving 16 bases between them. CDR3 length equals 16 residues. Germline lookup yields CDR1 SEHNR and CDR2 FQNEAQ (reference sequence). The CDR3 reads CASSLGIQPDNYEQYF. The CDR3 nucleotides read TGTGCCAGCAGCTTAGGGATTCAGCCTGACAACTACGAGCAGTACTTC.

The V call is TRBV13, the J call TRBJ2-7; 10 bases are shared with TRBD2. The CDR3 length is 18 residues. The germline V gene encodes CDR1 PRHDT and CDR2 FYEKMQ (reference sequence). After removal of 2 bases from V and 0 bases from J, the junction contained 10 bases not matched to a gene. CDR3 residues: CASSLSFQAGGPSYEQYF. In DNA form, the CDR3 reads TGTGCCAGCAGCTTATCGTTCCAAGCGGGAGGGCCCTCCTACGAGCAGTACTTC. The full variable domain, rest sourced from reference TRBV13 and TRBJ2-7, is AAGVIQSPRHLIKEKRETATLKCYPIPRHDTVYWYQQGPGQDPQFLISFYEKMQSDKGSIPDRFSAQQFSDYHSELNMSSLELGDSALYFCASSLSFQAGGPSYEQYFGPGTRLTVT.

The chain is built from TRBV11-2 and TRBJ2-1, with TRBD2 identical over 7 bases. After removal of 0 bases from V and 0 bases from J, the junction contained 8 bases not matched to a gene. CDR1 is SGHAT and CDR2 is FQNNGV in the germline V gene. The CDR3 spans 18 residues. The CDR3: CASSLDQWRGSSYNEQFF. CDR3 nucleotides: TGTGCCAGCAGCTTAGATCAGTGGCGGGGGAGCTCCTACAATGAGCAGTTCTTC.

This chain joins TRBV5-1 and TRBJ2-2, with 10 bases matching TRBD2. This CDR3 spans 18 amino acids. Germline CDR1 SGHRS, CDR2 YFSETQ. Trimming removed 0 bases from V and 0 bases from J; junction bases left unmatched: 5. The CDR3 nucleotides read TGCGCCAGCAGCTTGGACCCTAGCGGGGGAGCGAACACCGGGGAGCTGTTTTTT. Its translation is CASSLDPSGGANTGELFF.

This clone was seen a handful of times. The rearrangement uses TRBV28 and TRBJ1-1; the D gene is possibly TRBD1 (6 bases). Germline V gene lookup returns CDR1 MDHEN and CDR2 SYDVKM. CDR3 length: 15 residues. The ends were cut back, 6 bases at V and 6 bases at J, with 20 bases in the middle. CDR3 sequence reads: CASSPAGAVRSEAFF. In DNA form, the CDR3 reads TGTGCCAGCAGCCCAGCAGGGGCTGTACGCTCTGAAGCTTTCTTT.

This rearrangement joins TRBV19 to TRBJ2-7; D perhaps matches TRBD2 (5 bases). This CDR3 has 15 amino acids. The germline V gene has CDR1 LNHDA and CDR2 SQIVND (reference sequence). V was pared by 5 bases and J by 8 bases, with 22 bases between. CDR3: CASSPKLNGGYQQYF. In DNA, the CDR3 is TGTGCCAGTAGTCCTAAACTGAACGGCGGGTACCAGCAGTACTTC.

The chain links TRBV25-1 to TRBJ1-1; TRBD1 matches 9 bases. The CDR3 runs 14 residues. Germline V lookup: CDR1 MGHDK, CDR2 SYGVNS. Trimming at V came to 4 bases and at J to 3 bases, leaving 3 bases not matched to a gene. The CDR3 coding sequence is TGTGCCAGCAGTGGGCGACAGGGGGACACTGAAGCTTTCTTT. It codes for CASSGRQGDTEAFF.